The T cell receptor beta chain described here comes from a study of T cell repertoires in cytomegalovirus infection. Study-wide background: In the study, CMV epitopes included recently identified HLA-C-restricted and well-studied HLA-B-restricted ones. Indicated by public TCR beta signatures were CMV infection and matching HLA type. Overall study findings and caveats: HLA-C-restricted CMV-specific TCR beta clonotypes were dominant in the ex vivo response.

TCRdb re-analysed the reads in MiXCR, keeping a single row per CDR3 protein. The table has about 85,000 distinct CDR3 sequences, under 55% seen once. With respect to this clonotype: What it binds is unknown.

Trimming left V 6 bases short and J 1 base short, with 7 bases between. This CDR3 is 13 amino acids long. Germline V gene sequence: CDR1 SNHLY, CDR2 FYNNEI. Sequencing used CD8+ T cells from cultured PBMCs, obtained from culture after CMV antigen stimulation. This TCR derives from a human donor in good health (CMV status not recorded). Some clones in this sample may be carry-over from other donors' samples. The genes are TRBV2 and TRBJ2-4, with no clear D. This chain's CDR3 is CASRDGAKNIQYF. CDR3 DNA sequence: TGTGCCAGCAGGGATGGGGCCAAAAACATTCAGTACTTC.